This TCR beta chain is from a study of Ad26.COV2.S vaccination and SARS-CoV-2 variants. Study background: COV1001, an Ad26.COV2.S trial, supplied this vaccine-arm donor. Donor got 5x10^10 or 1x10^11 viral particles of Ad26.COV2.S.

Whole-study results and caveats: Breadth of non-spike TCRs did not differ between vaccinees and placebo recipients.

The CDR3 loop spans 16 amino acids. The germline gives CDR1 MGHRA, CDR2 YSYEKL. V lost 1 base to trimming and J lost 2 bases; unmatched junction nucleotides: 1. Sequencing was performed with immunoSEQ multiplex PCR; in TCRdb, only in-frame clones are kept and a portion is missing. The top ten clones hold around 5.5% of a sample with 300,000 to 350,000 clones, roughly 88% of them seen once. Treatment described: 15 to 20 received Ad26.COV2.S at low or high dose, single or two shots; about 5 received placebo; per-sample allocation not given. Sampling was performed 63 days after the first vaccine or placebo injection. Cohort 1b enrolled adults aged 18-55 years in Boston. Note on this clone: The antigen is unknown.

This sequence originates from a person between 18 and 65 years old who received the Ad26.COV2.S COVID-19 vaccine or a placebo. The rearrangement links TRBV4-1 to TRBJ1-4; the match to TRBD1 covers 10 bases. Here the sequenced sample was peripheral blood, taken in a trial of Ad26.COV2.S vaccine versus placebo. The CDR3 DNA sequence: TGCGCCAGCAGCCAAGGACAGGGGGCGACTAATGAAAAACTGTTTTTT. This codes for CASSQGQGATNEKLFF.